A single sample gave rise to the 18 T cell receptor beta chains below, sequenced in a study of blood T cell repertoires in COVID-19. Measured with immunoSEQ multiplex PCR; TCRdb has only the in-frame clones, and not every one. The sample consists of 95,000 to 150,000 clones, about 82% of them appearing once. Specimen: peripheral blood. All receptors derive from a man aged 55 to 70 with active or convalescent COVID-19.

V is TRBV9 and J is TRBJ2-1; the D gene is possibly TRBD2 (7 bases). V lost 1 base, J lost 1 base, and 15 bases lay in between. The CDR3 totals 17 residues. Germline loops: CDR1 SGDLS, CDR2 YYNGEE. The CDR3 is CASSVLGGAISYNEQFF. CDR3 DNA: TGTGCCAGCAGCGTACTAGGGGGGGCTATTTCCTACAATGAGCAGTTCTTC. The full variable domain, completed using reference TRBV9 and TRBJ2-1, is DSGVTQTPKHLITATGQRVTLRCSPRSGDLSVYWYQQSLDQGLQFLIQYYNGEERAKGNILERFSAQQFPDLHSELNLSSLELGDSALYFCASSVLGGAISYNEQFFGPGTRLTVL.

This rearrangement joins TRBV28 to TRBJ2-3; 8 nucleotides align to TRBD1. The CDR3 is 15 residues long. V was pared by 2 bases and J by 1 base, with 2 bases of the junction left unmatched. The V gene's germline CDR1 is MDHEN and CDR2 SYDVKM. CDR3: CASSLPTGGTDTQYF. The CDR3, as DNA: TGTGCCAGCAGTTTACCGACAGGGGGCACAGATACGCAGTATTTT.

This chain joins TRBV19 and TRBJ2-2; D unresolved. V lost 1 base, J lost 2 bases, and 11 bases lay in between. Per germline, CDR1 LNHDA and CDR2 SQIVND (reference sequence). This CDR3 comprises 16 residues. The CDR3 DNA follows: TGTGCCAGTAGTATAGGCCAGGTGATTAACACCGGGGAGCTGTTTTTT. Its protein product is CASSIGQVINTGELFF. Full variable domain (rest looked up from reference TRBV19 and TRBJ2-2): DGGITQSPKYLFRKEGQNVTLSCEQNLNHDAMYWYRQDPGQGLRLIYYSQIVNDFQKGDIAEGYSVSREKKESFPLTVTSAQKNPTAFYLCASSIGQVINTGELFFGEGSRLTVL.

This CDR3 is CASSIPGQRLYNEQFF. In DNA form, the CDR3 reads TGTGCCAGCAGCATCCCAGGACAGCGACTTTACAATGAGCAGTTCTTC. V is TRBV5-4 and J is TRBJ2-1; D might be TRBD1 (6 bases). V gave up 4 bases and J gave up 4 bases, with 18 bases separating them. The germline CDR1 and CDR2 sequences are SGHNT and YYREEE (reference sequence). This CDR3 comprises 16 residues.

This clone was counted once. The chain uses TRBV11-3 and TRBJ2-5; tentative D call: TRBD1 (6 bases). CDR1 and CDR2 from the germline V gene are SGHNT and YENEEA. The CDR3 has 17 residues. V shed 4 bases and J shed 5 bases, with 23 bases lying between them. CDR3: CASSSQYHRVGVETQYF. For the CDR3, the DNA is TGTGCCAGCAGCTCACAATATCACAGGGTTGGTGTGGAGACCCAGTACTTC.

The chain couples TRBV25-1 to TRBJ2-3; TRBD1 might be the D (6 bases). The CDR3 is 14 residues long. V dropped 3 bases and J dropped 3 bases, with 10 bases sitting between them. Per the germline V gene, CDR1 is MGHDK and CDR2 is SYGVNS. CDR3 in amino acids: CASSDLRGTDTQYF. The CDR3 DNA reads TGTGCCAGCAGTGACCTGAGGGGGACAGATACGCAGTATTTT.

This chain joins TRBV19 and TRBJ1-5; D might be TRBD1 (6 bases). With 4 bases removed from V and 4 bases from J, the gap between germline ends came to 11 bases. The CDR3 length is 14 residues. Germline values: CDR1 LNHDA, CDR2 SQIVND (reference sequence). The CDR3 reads CASSTQGWNQPQHF. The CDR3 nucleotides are TGTGCCAGTAGTACACAGGGATGGAATCAGCCCCAGCATTTT.

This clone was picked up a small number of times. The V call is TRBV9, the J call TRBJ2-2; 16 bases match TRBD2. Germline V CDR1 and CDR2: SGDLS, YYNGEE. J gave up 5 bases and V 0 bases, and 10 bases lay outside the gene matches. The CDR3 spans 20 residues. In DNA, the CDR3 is TGTGCCAGCAGCGTAGCAACCGGGACTAGCGGGAGGGTGTGGACCGGGGAGCTGTTTTTT. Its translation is CASSVATGTSGRVWTGELFF.

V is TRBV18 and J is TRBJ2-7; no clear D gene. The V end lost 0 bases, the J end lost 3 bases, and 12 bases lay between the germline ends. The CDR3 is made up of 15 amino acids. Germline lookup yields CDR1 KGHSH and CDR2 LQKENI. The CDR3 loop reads CASSPPEGESYEQYF. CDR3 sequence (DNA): TGTGCCAGCTCACCACCGGAAGGAGAGAGCTACGAGCAGTACTTC.

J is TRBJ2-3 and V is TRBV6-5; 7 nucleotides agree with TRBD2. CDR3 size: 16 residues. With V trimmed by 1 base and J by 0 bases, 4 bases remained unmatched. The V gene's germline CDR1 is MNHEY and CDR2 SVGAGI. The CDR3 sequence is CASSYFSGRSTDTQYF. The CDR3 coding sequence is TGTGCCAGCAGTTACTTTAGCGGGCGGAGCACAGATACGCAGTATTTT.

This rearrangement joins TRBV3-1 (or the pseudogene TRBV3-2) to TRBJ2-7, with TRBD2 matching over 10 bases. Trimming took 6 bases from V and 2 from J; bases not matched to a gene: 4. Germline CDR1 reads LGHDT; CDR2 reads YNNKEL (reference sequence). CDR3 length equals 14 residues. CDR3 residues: CASSLAGVTYEQYF. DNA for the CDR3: TGTGCCAGCAGTCTAGCGGGAGTCACCTACGAGCAGTACTTC.

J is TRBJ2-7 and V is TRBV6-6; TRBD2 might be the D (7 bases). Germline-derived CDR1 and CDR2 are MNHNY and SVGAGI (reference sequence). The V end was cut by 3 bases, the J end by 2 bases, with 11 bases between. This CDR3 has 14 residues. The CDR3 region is CASSYRGAPYEQYF. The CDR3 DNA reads TGTGCCAGCAGTTATCGGGGGGCTCCCTACGAGCAGTACTTC.

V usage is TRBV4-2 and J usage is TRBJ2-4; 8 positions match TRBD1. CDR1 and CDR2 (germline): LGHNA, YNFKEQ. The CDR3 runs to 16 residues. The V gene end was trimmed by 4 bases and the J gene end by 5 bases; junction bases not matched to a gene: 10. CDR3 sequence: CASSPSTGVDQNIQYF. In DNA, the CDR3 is TGTGCCAGCAGCCCTTCGACAGGGGTTGACCAAAACATTCAGTACTTC.

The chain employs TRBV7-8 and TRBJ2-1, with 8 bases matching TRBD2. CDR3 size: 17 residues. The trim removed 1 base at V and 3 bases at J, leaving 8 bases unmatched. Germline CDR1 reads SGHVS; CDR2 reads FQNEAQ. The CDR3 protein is CASSLVLPAGVYNEQFF. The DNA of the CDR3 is TGTGCCAGCAGCTTAGTTCTACCAGCGGGAGTCTACAATGAGCAGTTCTTC. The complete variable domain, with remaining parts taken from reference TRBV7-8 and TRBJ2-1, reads GAGVSQSPRYKVAKRGQDVALRCDPISGHVSLFWYQQALGQGPEFLTYFQNEAQLDKSGLPSDRFFAERPEGSVSTLKIQRTQQEDSAVYLCASSLVLPAGVYNEQFFGPGTRLTVL.

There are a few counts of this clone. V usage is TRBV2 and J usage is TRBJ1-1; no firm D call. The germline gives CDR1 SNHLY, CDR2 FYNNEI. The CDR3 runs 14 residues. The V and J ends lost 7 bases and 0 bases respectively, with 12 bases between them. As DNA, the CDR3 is TGTGCCAGCAAAGGTGGAGGTATGAACACTGAAGCTTTCTTT. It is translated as CASKGGGMNTEAFF.

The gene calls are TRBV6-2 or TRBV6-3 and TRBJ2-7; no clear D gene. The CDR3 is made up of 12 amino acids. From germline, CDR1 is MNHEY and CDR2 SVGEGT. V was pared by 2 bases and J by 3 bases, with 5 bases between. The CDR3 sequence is CASSYVSYEQYF. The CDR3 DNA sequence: TGTGCCAGCAGTTACGTGAGCTACGAGCAGTACTTC.

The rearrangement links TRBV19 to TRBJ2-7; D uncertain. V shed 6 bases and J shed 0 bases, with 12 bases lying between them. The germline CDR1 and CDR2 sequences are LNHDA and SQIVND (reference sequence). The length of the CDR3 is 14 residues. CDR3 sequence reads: CASSTVASSYEQYF. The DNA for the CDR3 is TGTGCCAGTAGCACAGTGGCCTCCTCCTACGAGCAGTACTTC. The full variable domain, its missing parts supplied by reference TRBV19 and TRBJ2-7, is DGGITQSPKYLFRKEGQNVTLSCEQNLNHDAMYWYRQDPGQGLRLIYYSQIVNDFQKGDIAEGYSVSREKKESFPLTVTSAQKNPTAFYLCASSTVASSYEQYFGPGTRLTVT.

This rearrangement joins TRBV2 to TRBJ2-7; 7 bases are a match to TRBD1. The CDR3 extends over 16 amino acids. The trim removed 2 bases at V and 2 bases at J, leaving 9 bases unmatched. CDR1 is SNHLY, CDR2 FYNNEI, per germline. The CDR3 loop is CASSEYGTALTYEQYF. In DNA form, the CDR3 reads TGTGCCAGCAGTGAATATGGGACAGCCTTAACCTACGAGCAGTACTTC.